These T cell receptor beta chains were read from a single sample in a study of T cells in Graves' hyperthyroidism and ophthalmopathy. TCRdb re-called the multiplex PCR reads with MiXCR, one entry per CDR3 protein. Seen here are a few hundred thousand distinct CDR3 sequences, 15% to 20% observed once, and the top ten hold 3% to 4.5%. Sequencing input: blood. These receptor sequences come from a woman aged 18-35 years with Graves' hyperthyroidism. Each CDR3 is given with its conserved first and last residue. Some rows mark clone size as missing; the rest say once, few, many or name a class of expanded clone.

TRBJ2-7	TRBV7-2	-	CASSQGTSSAYEQYF
TRBJ1-5	TRBV2	-	CASRQDTYSNQPQHF
TRBJ1-1	TRBV27	many	CASSSFAGRTEAFF
TRBJ2-5	TRBV7-9	many	CASSLVMGLRETQYF
TRBJ2-7	TRBV12-3/TRBV12-4	-	CASSIVGAPYEQYF
TRBJ2-4	TRBV7-9	many	CASSSDGTGSSGNIQYF
TRBJ2-5	TRBV6-9	-	CASSSSDIETQYF
TRBJ2-5	TRBV28	many	CASSQGQMQTQYF
TRBJ2-7	TRBV6-2/TRBV6-3	many	CASSWTVSYEQYF
TRBJ2-7	TRBV6-1	many	CASRPTPGQGRYEQYF
TRBJ1-1	TRBV14	-	CASSQDRRTFGAFF
TRBJ1-2	TRBV6-5	many	CASSYHYNRVGYGYTF
TRBJ2-2	TRBV24-1	-	CATSDLRTGGDTGELFF
TRBJ2-7	TRBV19	many	CASSISSQGPYEQYF
TRBJ2-5	TRBV7-6	many	CASSLGTGYQETQYF
TRBJ1-1	TRBV9	few	CASSVGRANTEAFF
TRBJ1-6	TRBV12-3/TRBV12-4	many	CASSPRDSPLHF
TRBJ2-7	TRBV3-1	-	CASSQTSGGTYEQYF
TRBJ2-7	TRBV12-3/TRBV12-4	many	CASSRYSSYEQYF
TRBJ1-2	TRBV5-1	many	CASSLGGQDYGYTF
TRBJ2-2	TRBV12-3/TRBV12-4	many	CASPGNTGELFF
TRBJ1-1	TRBV18	many	CASSPPNTGQKNTEAFF
TRBJ1-1	TRBV29-1	many	CSVAWDRGTEAFF
TRBJ2-1	TRBV11-2	many	CASSRIHRGLYNEQFF
TRBJ2-7	TRBV6-2/TRBV6-3	-	CASSWDRVRGEQYF
TRBJ1-1	TRBV6-1	-	CASSRTGGRGTEAFF
TRBJ1-5	TRBV2	few	CASSTRDTNQPQHF
TRBJ2-7	TRBV5-1	few	CASSLEPELEQYF
TRBJ2-7	TRBV28	many	CASSPGDLNYEQYF
TRBJ2-5	TRBV5-1	many	CASSLGDRHQETQYF
TRBJ2-7	TRBV6-5	many	CASSSSVSRGYEQYF
TRBJ2-5	TRBV9	many	CASSVARAGGNYQRETQYF
TRBJ1-5	TRBV12-3/TRBV12-4	many	CASTPAGAYQPQHF
TRBJ1-1	TRBV4-2	many	CASSQEILGDSMNTEAFF
TRBJ2-5	TRBV2	many	CASSRLKETQYF
TRBJ1-2	TRBV20-1	many	CSARDRGYGYTF
TRBJ2-7	TRBV27	-	CASSPRDTSYEQYF
TRBJ2-2	TRBV5-5	many	CASSLGTGPGELFF
TRBJ1-2	TRBV5-1	many	CASSLTRGNYGYTF
TRBJ2-5	TRBV24-1	many	CATSMERGGQETQYF
TRBJ2-2	TRBV20-1	few	CSARRGGANTGELFF
TRBJ1-1	TRBV20-1	many	CSASPGDRPEAFF
TRBJ2-7	TRBV28	few	CASGGAGESYEQYF
TRBJ2-7	TRBV4-2	many	CASSQGLAGSYEQYF
TRBJ1-2	TRBV6-1	many	CASDGLEGYTF
TRBJ1-2	TRBV12-3/TRBV12-4	-	CASSLPPVSYTF
TRBJ1-2	TRBV9	-	CASSVEGGQAGYGYTF
TRBJ1-1	TRBV7-9	-	CASSLVGTAAREAFF
TRBJ1-1	TRBV30	many	CAWGRVHTEAFF